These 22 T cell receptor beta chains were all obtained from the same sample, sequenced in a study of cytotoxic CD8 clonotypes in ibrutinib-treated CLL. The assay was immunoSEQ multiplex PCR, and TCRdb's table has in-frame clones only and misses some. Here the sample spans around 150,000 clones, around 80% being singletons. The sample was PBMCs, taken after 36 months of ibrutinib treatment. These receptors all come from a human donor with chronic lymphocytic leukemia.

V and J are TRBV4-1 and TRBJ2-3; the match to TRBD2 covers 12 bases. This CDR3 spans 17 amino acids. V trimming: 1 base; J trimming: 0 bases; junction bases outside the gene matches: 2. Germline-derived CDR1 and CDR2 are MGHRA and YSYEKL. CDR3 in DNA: TGCGCCAGCAGCCAAGTCGGACTAGCGGGGAGCACAGATACGCAGTATTTT. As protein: CASSQVGLAGSTDTQYF.

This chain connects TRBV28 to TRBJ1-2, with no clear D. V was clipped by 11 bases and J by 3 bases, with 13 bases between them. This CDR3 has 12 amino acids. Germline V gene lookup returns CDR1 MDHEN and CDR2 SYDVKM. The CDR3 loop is CAAQRMDYGYTF. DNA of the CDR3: TGTGCCGCCCAACGGATGGACTATGGCTACACCTTC.

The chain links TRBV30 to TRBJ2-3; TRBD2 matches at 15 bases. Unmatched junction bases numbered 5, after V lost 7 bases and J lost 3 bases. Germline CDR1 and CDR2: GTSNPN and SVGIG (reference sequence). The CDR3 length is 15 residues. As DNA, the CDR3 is TGTGCCTCCGGACTAGCGGGAGGGAAGACAGATACGCAGTATTTT. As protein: CASGLAGGKTDTQYF. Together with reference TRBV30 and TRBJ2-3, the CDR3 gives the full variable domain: SQTIHQWPATLVQPVGSPLSLECTVEGTSNPNLYWYRQAAGRGLQLLFYSVGIGQISSEVPQNLSASRPQDRQFILSSKKLLLSDSGFYLCASGLAGGKTDTQYFGPGTRLTVL.

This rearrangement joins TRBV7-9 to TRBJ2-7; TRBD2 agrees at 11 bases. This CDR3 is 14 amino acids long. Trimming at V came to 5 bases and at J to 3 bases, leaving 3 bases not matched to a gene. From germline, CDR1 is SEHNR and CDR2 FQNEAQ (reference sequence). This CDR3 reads CASSQTSGNYEQYF. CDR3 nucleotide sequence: TGTGCCAGCAGCCAGACTAGCGGGAACTACGAGCAGTACTTC.

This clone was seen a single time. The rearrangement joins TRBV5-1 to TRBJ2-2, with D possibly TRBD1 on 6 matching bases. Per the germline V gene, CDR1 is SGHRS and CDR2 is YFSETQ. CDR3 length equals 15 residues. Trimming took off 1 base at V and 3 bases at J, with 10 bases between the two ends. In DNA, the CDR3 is TGCGCCAGCAGCTTGCGGCAGGGGCACACCGGGGAGCTGTTTTTT. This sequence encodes CASSLRQGHTGELFF.

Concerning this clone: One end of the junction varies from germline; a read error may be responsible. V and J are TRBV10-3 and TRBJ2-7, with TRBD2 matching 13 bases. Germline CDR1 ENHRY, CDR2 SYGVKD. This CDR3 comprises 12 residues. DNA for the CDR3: TGTGCCATCAGTCCCGGACTAGCGGGAGTGCGCTTC. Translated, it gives CAISPGLAGVRF.

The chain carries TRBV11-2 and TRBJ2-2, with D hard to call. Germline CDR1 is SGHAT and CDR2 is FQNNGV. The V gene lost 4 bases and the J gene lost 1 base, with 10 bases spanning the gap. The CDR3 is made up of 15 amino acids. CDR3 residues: CASSSWTENTGELFF. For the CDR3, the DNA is TGTGCCAGCAGCTCATGGACCGAGAACACCGGGGAGCTGTTTTTT.

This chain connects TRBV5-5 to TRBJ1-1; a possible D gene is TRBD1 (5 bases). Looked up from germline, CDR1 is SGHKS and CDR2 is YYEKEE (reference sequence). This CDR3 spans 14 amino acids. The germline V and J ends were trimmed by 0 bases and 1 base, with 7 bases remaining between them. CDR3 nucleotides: TGTGCCAGCAGCTTGGGGAGGGGGAACACTGAAGCTTTCTTT. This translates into CASSLGRGNTEAFF.

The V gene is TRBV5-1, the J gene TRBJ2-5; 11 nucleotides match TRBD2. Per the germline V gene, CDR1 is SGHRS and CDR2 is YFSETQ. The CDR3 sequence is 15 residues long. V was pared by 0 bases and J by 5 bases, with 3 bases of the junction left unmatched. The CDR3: CASSLVAGGPETQYF. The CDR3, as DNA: TGCGCCAGCAGCTTGGTAGCGGGAGGGCCGGAGACCCAGTACTTC.

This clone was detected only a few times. The CDR3 sequence is CAWSPGGQPQHF. CDR3 in DNA: TGTGCCTGGAGTCCGGGAGGTCAGCCCCAGCATTTT. The gene calls are TRBV30 and TRBJ1-5; D not certain. The CDR3 has 12 residues. Germline V lookup: CDR1 GTSNPN, CDR2 SVGIG (reference sequence). Trimming removed 2 bases at V and 6 bases at J, with 8 bases between.

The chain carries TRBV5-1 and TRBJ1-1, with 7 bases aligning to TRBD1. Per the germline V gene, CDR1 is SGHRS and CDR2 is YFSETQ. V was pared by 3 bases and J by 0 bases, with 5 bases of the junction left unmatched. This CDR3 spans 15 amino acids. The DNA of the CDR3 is TGCGCCAGCAGCTGGGGACAGAATTTGAACACTGAAGCTTTCTTT. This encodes CASSWGQNLNTEAFF.

The CDR3 loop is CASRRTRQETQYF. DNA of the CDR3: TGTGCCAGCCGCCGGACACGGCAAGAGACCCAGTACTTC. V and J are TRBV6-1 and TRBJ2-5, with D possibly being TRBD1 (5 bases). Trimming removed 8 bases at V and 2 bases at J, with 12 bases between. Germline CDR1 and CDR2: MNHNS and SASEGT. This CDR3 has 13 amino acids.

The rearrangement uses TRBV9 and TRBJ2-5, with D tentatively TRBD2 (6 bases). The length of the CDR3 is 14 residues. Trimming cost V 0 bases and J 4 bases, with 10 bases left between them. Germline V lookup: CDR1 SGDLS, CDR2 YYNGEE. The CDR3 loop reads CASSVGRGIETQYF. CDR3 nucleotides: TGTGCCAGCAGCGTAGGTCGGGGGATAGAGACCCAGTACTTC. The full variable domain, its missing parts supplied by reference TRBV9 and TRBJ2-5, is DSGVTQTPKHLITATGQRVTLRCSPRSGDLSVYWYQQSLDQGLQFLIQYYNGEERAKGNILERFSAQQFPDLHSELNLSSLELGDSALYFCASSVGRGIETQYFGPGTRLLVL.

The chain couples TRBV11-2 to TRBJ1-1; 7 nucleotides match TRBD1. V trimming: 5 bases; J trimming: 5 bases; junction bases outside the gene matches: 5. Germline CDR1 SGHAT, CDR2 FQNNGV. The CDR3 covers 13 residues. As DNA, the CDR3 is TGTGCCAGCAGCCGTTCAGGGGGGACTGAAGCTTTCTTT. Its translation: CASSRSGGTEAFF. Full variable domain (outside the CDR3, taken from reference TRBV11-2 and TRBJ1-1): EAGVAQSPRYKIIEKRQSVAFWCNPISGHATLYWYQQILGQGPKLLIQFQNNGVVDDSQLPKDRFSAERLKGVDSTLKIQPAKLEDSAVYLCASSRSGGTEAFFGQGTRLTVV.

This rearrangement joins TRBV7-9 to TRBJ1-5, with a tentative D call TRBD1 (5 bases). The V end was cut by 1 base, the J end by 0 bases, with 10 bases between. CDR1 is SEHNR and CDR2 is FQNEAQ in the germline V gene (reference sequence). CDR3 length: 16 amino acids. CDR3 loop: CASSLGETVSNQPQHF. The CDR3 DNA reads TGTGCCAGCAGCTTAGGGGAGACAGTTAGCAATCAGCCCCAGCATTTT.

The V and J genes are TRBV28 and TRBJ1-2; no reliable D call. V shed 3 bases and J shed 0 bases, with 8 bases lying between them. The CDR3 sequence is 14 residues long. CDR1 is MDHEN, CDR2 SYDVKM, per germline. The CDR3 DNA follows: TGTGCCAGCAGTTTGGCCGGAGCTAACTATGGCTACACCTTC. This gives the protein CASSLAGANYGYTF.

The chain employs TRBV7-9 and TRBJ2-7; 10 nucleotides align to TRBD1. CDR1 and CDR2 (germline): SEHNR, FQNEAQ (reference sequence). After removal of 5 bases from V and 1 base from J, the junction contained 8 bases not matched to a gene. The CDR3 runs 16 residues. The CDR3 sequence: CASSHWDRGFSYEQYF. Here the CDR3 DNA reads TGTGCCAGCAGCCACTGGGACAGGGGCTTTTCCTACGAGCAGTACTTC.

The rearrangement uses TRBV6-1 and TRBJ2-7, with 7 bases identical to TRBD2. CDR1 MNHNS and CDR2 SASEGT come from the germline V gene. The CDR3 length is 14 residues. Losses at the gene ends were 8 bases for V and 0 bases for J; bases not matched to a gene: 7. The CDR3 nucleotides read TGTGCCAGCGATACCGGGAGGAGCTCCTACGAGCAGTACTTC. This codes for CASDTGRSSYEQYF.

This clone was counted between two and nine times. CDR3 DNA: TGTGCCAGCAGTGAGACAGCGTCCTACGAGCAGTACTTC. This encodes CASSETASYEQYF. The chain is built from TRBV6-1 and TRBJ2-7; D might be TRBD1 (5 bases). Trimming pared 3 bases from V and 1 base from J, leaving 7 bases between. This CDR3 is built from 13 residues. Germline CDR1 and CDR2: MNHNS and SASEGT.

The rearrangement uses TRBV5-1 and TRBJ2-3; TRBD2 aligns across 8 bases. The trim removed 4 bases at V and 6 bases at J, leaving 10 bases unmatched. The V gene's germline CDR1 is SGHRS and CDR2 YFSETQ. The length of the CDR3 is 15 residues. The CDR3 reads CASSRRAGGGDTQYF. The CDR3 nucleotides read TGCGCCAGCAGCCGGAGGGCGGGAGGAGGGGATACGCAGTATTTT.

CDR3 nucleotide sequence: TGCGCCAGCAGGAGAACAGGACTCGAAGACCCAGCTTTCTTT. Translating gives CASRRTGLEDPAFF. The genes are TRBV4-1 and TRBJ1-1, with a weak D call TRBD1 (5 bases). Trimming shortened V by 6 bases and J by 10 bases, and 21 bases separated the two germline ends. This CDR3 spans 14 amino acids. Germline V gene sequence: CDR1 MGHRA, CDR2 YSYEKL.

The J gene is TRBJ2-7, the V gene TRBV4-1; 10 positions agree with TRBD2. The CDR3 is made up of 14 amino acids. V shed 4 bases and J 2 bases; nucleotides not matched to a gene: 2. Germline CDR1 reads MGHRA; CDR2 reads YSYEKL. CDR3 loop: CASSRTSGTYEQYF. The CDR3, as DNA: TGCGCCAGCAGCCGGACTAGCGGTACCTACGAGCAGTACTTC.